This paragraph covers one TCR beta chain sequence. Study processing details: Amplification with reference gene primers provided the estimates of nucleated cell counts. Method: immunoSEQ multiplex PCR; TCRdb's copy keeps in-frame clones and lacks some. The V and J calls and clone size come from that table; D and trimming were worked out from the DNA. The sample lists 20,000 or so clones, roughly four fifths seen once, with around 5.6% in the top ten. The data originate from a study of blood T cell repertoires in COVID-19. Study-wide background: From the United States, Italy and Spain came samples of acute and convalescent COVID-19. T cells, B-cell-depleted T cells, or PBMCs provided the cDNA or gDNA that served as material.

This clonotype originated in a human donor in a cohort sampled during active COVID-19. Sample: peripheral blood.

CDR3: CAWSPGGMRSYEQYF. The CDR3 coding sequence is TGTGCCTGGAGCCCAGGCGGGATGCGGAGCTACGAGCAGTACTTC. The V and J genes are TRBV30 and TRBJ2-7; perhaps TRBD2 as D (6 bases). Germline values: CDR1 GTSNPN, CDR2 SVGIG (reference sequence). Trimming left V 3 bases short and J 3 bases short, with 18 bases between. There are 15 residues in the CDR3.